This TCR beta chain was profiled in a study of shared clonotypes between healthy human individuals. The CDR3 is 15 residues long. Unmatched junction bases numbered 5, after V lost 2 bases and J lost 3 bases. Germline V gene sequence: CDR1 SNHLY, CDR2 FYNNEI. Assay: immunoSEQ multiplex PCR; the TCRdb copy retains only in-frame clones and omits some. The sample lists millions of clones; over 85% were seen once. This clone has just one count. The V gene is TRBV2, the J gene TRBJ2-3, with 7 bases lining up with TRBD2. The sequenced material came from naive CD4+ T cells sorted from blood. Documented subset: CD45RA+ positively selected. This sequence was found in a man aged 18 to 30 in good health. This chain's CDR3 is CASSEPGLQTDTQYF. The CDR3 region has the DNA TGTGCCAGCAGTGAACCGGGACTACAAACAGATACGCAGTATTTT.